The sequence of this T cell receptor beta chain was determined in a study of blood T cell repertoires in COVID-19. Overall study: COVID-19 samples from acute and convalescent phases originated in the United States, Italy and Spain.

The CDR3 extends over 12 amino acids. CDR1 is SGHVS and CDR2 is FNYEAQ in the germline V gene. Trimming took 6 bases from V and 7 from J; bases not matched to a gene: 4. Produced via immunoSEQ multiplex PCR; TCRdb's table is partial and in-frame only. The profile shows under 300,000 clones, around 90% of them singletons. Sequenced sample: peripheral blood. This clonotype was sampled from a man in his fifties or sixties with acute or convalescent COVID-19. This chain uses TRBV7-6 with TRBJ2-5, with 8 nucleotides matching TRBD2. In DNA form, the CDR3 reads TGTGCCAGCAGACCCGCGGGGGGGACCCAGTACTTC. It yields the protein CASRPAGGTQYF.